This TCR beta chain is drawn from a study of blood T cells in healthy people across ages. Study-wide results and caveats: Donor CMV infection status was unknown, possibly confounding age-related changes in expanded clonotypes.

The study drew donors from healthy Caucasian individuals in Russia aged 6 to 90. This clonotype was seen many times. Its specificity is not known. With a J-beta primer mix and a sample-barcoded 5' primer, a second PCR ran 7 to 11 cycles. MiXCR was run by TCRdb on the 5' RACE reads, yielding one entry per CDR3 protein. The table has around 970,000 distinct CDR3 sequences, 51% seen once. The CDR3 is 15 residues long. Trimming pared 4 bases from V and 7 bases from J, leaving 17 bases between. CDR1 is SGHTA and CDR2 is FQGNSA in the germline V gene. This sequence originates from a woman between 55 and 75 years old in good health. The chain recombines TRBV7-2 with TRBJ2-1; D is unclear. Sequencing used blood. For the CDR3, the DNA is TGTGCCAGCAGCTACAAGGCCTCAAGCGCTAATGAGCAGTTCTTC. Encoded protein: CASSYKASSANEQFF. Using reference TRBV7-2 and TRBJ2-1 for the parts outside the CDR3, the full variable domain is GAGVSQSPSNKVTEKGKDVELRCDPISGHTALYWYRQSLGQGLEFLIYFQGNSAPDKSGLPSDRFSAERTGGSVSTLTIQRTQQEDSAVYLCASSYKASSANEQFFGPGTRLTVL.